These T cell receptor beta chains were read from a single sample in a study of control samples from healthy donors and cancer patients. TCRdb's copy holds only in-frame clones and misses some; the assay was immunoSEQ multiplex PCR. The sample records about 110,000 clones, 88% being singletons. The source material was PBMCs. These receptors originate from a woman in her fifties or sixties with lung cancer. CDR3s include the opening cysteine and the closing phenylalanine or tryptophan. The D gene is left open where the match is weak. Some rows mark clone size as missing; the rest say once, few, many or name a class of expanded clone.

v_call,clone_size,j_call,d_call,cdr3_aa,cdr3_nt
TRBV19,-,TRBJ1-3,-,CASSIGQGSGNTIYF,TGTGCCAGTAGTATAGGCCAGGGGTCAGGAAACACCATATATTTT
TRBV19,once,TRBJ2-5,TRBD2,CASSMARGRSGGPQETQYF,TGTGCCAGTAGTATGGCTCGCGGGCGTAGCGGGGGCCCCCAAGAGACCCAGTACTTC
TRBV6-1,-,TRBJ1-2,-,CASSDYRWTNYGYTF,TGTGCCAGCAGTGATTACAGGTGGACCAACTATGGCTACACCTTC
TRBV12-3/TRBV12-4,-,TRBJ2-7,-,CASSLEIYEQYF,TGTGCCAGCAGTTTGGAGATTTACGAGCAGTACTTC
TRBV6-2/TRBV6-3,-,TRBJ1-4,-,CASSPRYPGKLFF,TGTGCCAGCAGTCCACGTTACCCTGGGAAACTGTTTTTT
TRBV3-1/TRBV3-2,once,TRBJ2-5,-,CASSPPWEVETQYF,TGTGCCAGCAGCCCCCCTTGGGAGGTAGAGACCCAGTACTTC
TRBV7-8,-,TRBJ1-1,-,CASRGFGENTEAFF,TGTGCCAGCAGGGGGTTTGGGGAAAACACTGAAGCTTTCTTT
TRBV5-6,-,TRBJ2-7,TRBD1,CASRRTGFSYEQYF,TGTGCCAGCAGACGGACAGGCTTCTCCTACGAGCAGTACTTC
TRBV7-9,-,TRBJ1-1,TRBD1,CASSPRSIQGKNTEAFF,TGTGCCAGCAGCCCCCGCTCAATACAGGGGAAGAACACTGAAGCTTTCTTT
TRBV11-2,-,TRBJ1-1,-,CASSWGRMNTEAFF,TGTGCCAGCAGCTGGGGACGGATGAACACTGAAGCTTTCTTT
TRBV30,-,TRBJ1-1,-,CAWSVFTTEAFF,TGTGCCTGGAGTGTATTCACCACTGAAGCTTTCTTT
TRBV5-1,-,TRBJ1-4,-,CASSRGQGEEKLFF,TGCGCCAGCAGCCGGGGGCAGGGAGAAGAAAAACTGTTTTTT
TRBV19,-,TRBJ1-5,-,CASSFLGPGNQPQHF,TGTGCCAGTAGTTTCTTAGGGCCCGGCAATCAGCCCCAGCATTTT
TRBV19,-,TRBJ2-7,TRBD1,CASSIGTGGEVNNEQYF,TGTGCCAGTAGTATAGGGACAGGGGGCGAAGTCAACAACGAGCAGTACTTC
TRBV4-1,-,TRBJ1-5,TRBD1,CASSQEVNRGDSNQPQHF,TGCGCCAGCAGCCAAGAGGTAAACAGGGGCGATAGCAATCAGCCCCAGCATTTT
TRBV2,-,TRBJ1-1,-,CASSGLGATNTEAFF,TGTGCCAGCAGTGGGTTAGGGGCTACGAACACTGAAGCTTTCTTT
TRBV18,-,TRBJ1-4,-,CASSPTRAGLGEKLFF,TGTGCCAGCTCACCAACTAGAGCCGGTTTAGGTGAAAAACTGTTTTTT
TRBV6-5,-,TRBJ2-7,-,CASSYYGEQYF,TGTGCCAGCAGTTACTACGGAGAGCAGTACTTC
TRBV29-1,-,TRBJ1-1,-,CSVDNRVGGNTEAFF,TGCAGCGTTGATAACAGGGTAGGGGGAAACACTGAAGCTTTCTTT
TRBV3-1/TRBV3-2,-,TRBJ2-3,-,CASSQVLLGGADTQYF,TGTGCCAGCAGCCAAGTACTTCTCGGGGGCGCAGATACGCAGTATTTT
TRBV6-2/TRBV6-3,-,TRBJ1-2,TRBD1,CASSYATGAGYGYTF,TGTGCCAGCAGTTACGCGACAGGGGCAGGCTATGGCTACACCTTC
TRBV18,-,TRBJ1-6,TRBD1,CASSPVSGQVDSPLHF,TGTGCCAGCTCACCGGTTAGCGGACAGGTGGATTCACCCCTCCACTTT
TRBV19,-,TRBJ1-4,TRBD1,CASSSTGGREKLFF,TGTGCCAGTAGTAGCACAGGGGGTAGGGAAAAACTGTTTTTT
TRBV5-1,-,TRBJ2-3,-,CASSLASWDTQYF,TGCGCCAGCAGCTTGGCTAGCTGGGATACGCAGTATTTT
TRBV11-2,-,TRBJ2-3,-,CASSLGGTTDTQYF,TGTGCCAGCAGCTTAGGCGGGACGACAGATACGCAGTATTTT
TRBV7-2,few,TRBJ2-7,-,CASSHGLLGRSYEQYF,TGTGCCAGCAGCCATGGCCTACTAGGACGATCGTACGAGCAGTACTTC